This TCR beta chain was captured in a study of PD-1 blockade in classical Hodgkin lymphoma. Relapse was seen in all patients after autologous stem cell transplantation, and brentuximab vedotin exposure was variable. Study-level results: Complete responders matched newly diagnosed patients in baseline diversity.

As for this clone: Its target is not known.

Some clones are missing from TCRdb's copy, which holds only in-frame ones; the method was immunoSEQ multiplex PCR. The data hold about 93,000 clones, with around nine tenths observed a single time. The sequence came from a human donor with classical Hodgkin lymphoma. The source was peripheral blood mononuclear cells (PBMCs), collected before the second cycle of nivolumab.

Here the CDR3 DNA reads TGTGCCAGCACCCTGACTAGCGGGAGCCTAGGGAATGAGCAGTTCTTC. It specifies CASTLTSGSLGNEQFF. V is TRBV27 and J is TRBJ2-1; 12 bases line up with TRBD2. The CDR3 contains 16 residues. Germline V lookup: CDR1 MNHEY, CDR2 SMNVEV (reference sequence). V lost 7 bases to trimming and J lost 7 bases; unmatched junction nucleotides: 11.